The source of this T cell receptor (beta chain) is a study of long-term antiretroviral therapy in people with HIV. Background on the study: The earliest samples came about a decade before the 2015 immediate-ART recommendation. The study's findings and limits: Relative to transplant donor controls, diversity remained lower despite increasing after ART. Those clones which expanded before ART made up the dominant part of the repertoire at all time points.

An immunoSEQ assay, version v3.0, was performed at survey level. Assay: immunoSEQ multiplex PCR; the TCRdb copy retains only in-frame clones and omits some. The sample shows 30,000 to 40,000 clones, 70% to 80% of them seen only once. Worth noting for this clone: Its antigen remains unknown.

Everyone in the study who had HIV was treated in the United States. This TCR was sampled from a young man with HIV. Here the sequenced sample was unsorted PBMCs, taken 1.9 years after starting antiretroviral therapy.

CDR3 protein: CASSLLAGEDTQYF. DNA for the CDR3: TGCGCCAGCAGCTTGTTAGCGGGGGAGGATACGCAGTATTTT. This chain connects TRBV5-1 to TRBJ2-3; TRBD2 aligns across 9 bases. The CDR3 loop spans 14 amino acids. Per the germline V gene, CDR1 is SGHRS and CDR2 is YFSETQ. The V gene end was trimmed by 1 base and the J gene end by 6 bases; junction bases not matched to a gene: 3.